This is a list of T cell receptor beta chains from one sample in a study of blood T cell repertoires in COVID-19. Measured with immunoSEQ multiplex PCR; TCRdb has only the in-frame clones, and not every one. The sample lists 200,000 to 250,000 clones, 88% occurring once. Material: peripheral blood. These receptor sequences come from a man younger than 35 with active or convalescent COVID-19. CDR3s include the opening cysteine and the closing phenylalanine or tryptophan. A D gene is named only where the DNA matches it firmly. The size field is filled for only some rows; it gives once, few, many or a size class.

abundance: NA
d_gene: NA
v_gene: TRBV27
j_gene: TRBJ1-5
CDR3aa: CASSNLRGLNQPQHF
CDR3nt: TGTGCCAGCAGTAACCTCAGGGGTTTGAATCAGCCCCAGCATTTT

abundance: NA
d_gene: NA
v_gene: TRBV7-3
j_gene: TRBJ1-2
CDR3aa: CASSLAGNYGYTF
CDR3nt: TGTGCCAGCAGCTTAGCAGGCAACTATGGCTACACCTTC

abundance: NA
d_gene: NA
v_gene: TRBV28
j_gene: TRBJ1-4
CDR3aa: CASSGGKVKLFF
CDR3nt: TGTGCCAGCAGTGGAGGGAAGGTAAAACTGTTTTTT

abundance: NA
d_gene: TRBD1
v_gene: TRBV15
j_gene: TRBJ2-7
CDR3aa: CATSRSGQARTDEQYF
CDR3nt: TGTGCCACCAGCAGATCGGGACAGGCTAGGACTGACGAGCAGTACTTC

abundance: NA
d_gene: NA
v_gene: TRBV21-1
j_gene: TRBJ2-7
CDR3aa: CASSKGGRLYEQYF
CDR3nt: TGTGCCAGCAGCAAAGGGGGCCGCCTCTACGAGCAGTACTTC

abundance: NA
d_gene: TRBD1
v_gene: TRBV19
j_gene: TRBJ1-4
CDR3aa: CASSLRQGTNEKLFF
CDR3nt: TGTGCCAGTAGTCTCCGACAGGGGACTAATGAAAAACTGTTTTTT

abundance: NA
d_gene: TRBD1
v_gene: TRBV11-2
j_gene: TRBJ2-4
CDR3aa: CASSRTGGEVAKNIQYF
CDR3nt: TGTGCCAGCAGCCGGACAGGGGGGGAAGTGGCCAAAAACATTCAGTACTTC

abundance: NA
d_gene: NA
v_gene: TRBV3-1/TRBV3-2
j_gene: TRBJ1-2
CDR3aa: CASSQTGHHGYTF
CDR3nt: TGTGCCAGCAGCCAAACCGGACATCATGGCTACACCTTC

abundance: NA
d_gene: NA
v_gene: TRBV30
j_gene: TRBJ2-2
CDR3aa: CAWSVLEAGELFF
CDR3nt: TGTGCCTGGAGTGTACTTGAGGCCGGGGAGCTGTTTTTT

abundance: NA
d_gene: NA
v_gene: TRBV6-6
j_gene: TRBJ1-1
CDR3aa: CASSSRGTEAFF
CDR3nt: TGTGCCAGCAGTTCCAGGGGAACTGAAGCTTTCTTT

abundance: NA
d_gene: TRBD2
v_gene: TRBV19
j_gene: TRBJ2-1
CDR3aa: CASSTTGTRMLSSYNEQFF
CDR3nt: TGTGCCAGTAGTACCACCGGGACTAGAATGTTGAGCTCCTACAATGAGCAGTTCTTC

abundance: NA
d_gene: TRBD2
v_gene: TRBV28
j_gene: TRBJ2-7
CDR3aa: CASSFDPGGPLGEQYF
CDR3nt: TGTGCCAGCAGTTTCGACCCGGGGGGTCCCCTGGGCGAGCAGTACTTC

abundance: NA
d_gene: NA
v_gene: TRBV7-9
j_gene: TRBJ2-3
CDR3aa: CASSLAGGATDTQYF
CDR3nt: TGTGCCAGCAGCTTAGCGGGCGGGGCCACAGATACGCAGTATTTT

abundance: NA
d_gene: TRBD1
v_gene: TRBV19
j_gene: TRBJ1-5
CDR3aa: CASSVSTGAPNQPQHF
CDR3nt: TGTGCCAGTAGTGTGTCAACAGGGGCCCCTAATCAGCCCCAGCATTTT

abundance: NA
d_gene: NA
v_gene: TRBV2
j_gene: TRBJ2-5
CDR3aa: CASSEPETQYF
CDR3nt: TGTGCCAGCAGTGAACCGGAGACCCAGTACTTC

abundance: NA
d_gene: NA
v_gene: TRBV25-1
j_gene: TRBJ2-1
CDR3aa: CAGSPEGGLYNEQFF
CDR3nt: TGTGCCGGCAGTCCTGAGGGGGGGCTATACAATGAGCAGTTCTTC

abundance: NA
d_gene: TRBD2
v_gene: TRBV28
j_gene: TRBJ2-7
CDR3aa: CASSKGTAGGFAYEQYF
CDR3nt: TGTGCCAGCAGCAAAGGGACAGCGGGAGGTTTCGCCTACGAGCAGTACTTC

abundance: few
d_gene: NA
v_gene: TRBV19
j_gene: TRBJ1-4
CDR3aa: CASSLDSLGEKLFF
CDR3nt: TGTGCCAGTAGTCTTGACAGCCTCGGTGAAAAACTGTTTTTT

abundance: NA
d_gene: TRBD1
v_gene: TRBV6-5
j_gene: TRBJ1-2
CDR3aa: CASRGTGLYYGYTF
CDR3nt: TGTGCCAGCAGGGGGACAGGGCTCTACTATGGCTACACCTTC

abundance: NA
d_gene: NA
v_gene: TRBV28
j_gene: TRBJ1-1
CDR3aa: CASSPTTTVSEAFF
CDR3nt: TGTGCCAGCAGTCCGACAACGACCGTGTCTGAAGCTTTCTTT